The rows below give T cell receptor beta chains drawn from one sample of a study of T-cell reconstitution after alpha-beta-depleted transplantation in children. MiXCR, run by TCRdb on the PCR reads, gives a single entry per CDR3 protein. The sample records just over 350,000 distinct CDR3 sequences, roughly 14% being singletons. Source: PBMCs, taken from the stem cell graft. All receptors come from a human donor who donated a stem cell graft to a child with Fanconi anemia. CDR3s leave out the opening cysteine and the closing phenylalanine or tryptophan. The D gene is left open where the match is weak.

J gene,V gene,D gene,CDR3 length,CDR3 protein
TRBJ2-1,TRBV18,TRBD1,11,ASSLQGDNEQF
TRBJ2-7,TRBV27,TRBD1,12,ASSKQGAIYEQY
TRBJ2-3,TRBV12-3/TRBV12-4,TRBD2,12,ASSYGLEADTQY
TRBJ2-2,TRBV4-3,NA,13,ASSPTRGFAGELF
TRBJ2-7,TRBV6-6,NA,11,ASSGGLGYEQY
TRBJ2-1,TRBV12-3/TRBV12-4,TRBD2,15,ASSLGLAGASYNEQF
TRBJ1-1,TRBV9,TRBD1,10,ASSSGQGAAF
TRBJ2-1,TRBV5-6,TRBD1,15,ASSLTKQGMRRNEQF
TRBJ1-2,TRBV4-2,NA,11,ASSQRGNDGYT
TRBJ2-1,TRBV7-2,NA,9,ASSAYNEQF
TRBJ1-2,TRBV18,NA,13,ASSLYPGLGDGYT
TRBJ2-2,TRBV6-1,NA,12,ASSEGSGSGELF
TRBJ1-3,TRBV4-2,NA,14,ASSLVGDSSGNTIY
TRBJ2-3,TRBV7-8,TRBD2,13,ASSQLAGELATQY
TRBJ2-1,TRBV3-1,TRBD2,13,ASSQGGVIYNEQF
TRBJ2-5,TRBV29-1,TRBD1,13,SVQLTGGRGETQY
TRBJ2-3,TRBV3-1,TRBD2,13,ASSRTSGWEDTQY
TRBJ1-1,TRBV6-5,TRBD1,11,ASRQDRDTEAF
TRBJ2-2,TRBV3-1,NA,16,ASSQLFGGEALTGELF
TRBJ2-3,TRBV5-1,TRBD1,13,ASSPRTGVLDTQY
TRBJ1-2,TRBV4-3,NA,14,ASSQVGIDLNYGYT
TRBJ1-1,TRBV20-1,TRBD1,13,SARVEQGAGTEAF
TRBJ1-4,TRBV12-3/TRBV12-4,TRBD1,13,ASTRRTGGSEKLF
TRBJ1-1,TRBV19,NA,9,ASSGLTAQI
TRBJ2-3,TRBV10-3,NA,10,ATTGGTDTQY
TRBJ2-3,TRBV6-2/TRBV6-3,NA,12,ASSYSRVHNPQY
TRBJ2-7,TRBV30,NA,13,AWSSGGAFTYEQY
TRBJ2-1,TRBV24-1,NA,14,ATSDPHRTRGDEQF
TRBJ2-1,TRBV11-1,TRBD2,16,ASSFSATSGGLYNEQF
TRBJ2-1,TRBV12-3/TRBV12-4,TRBD1,13,ASSSHRGLGDEQF
TRBJ2-2,TRBV5-1,NA,12,ASSLSQDTGELF
TRBJ2-2,TRBV4-2,NA,17,ASTSRSLRGGANTGELF
TRBJ1-1,TRBV24-1,NA,12,ATSSTDRNTEAF
TRBJ2-2,TRBV9,NA,14,ASSEGRGTHTGELF
TRBJ2-7,TRBV28,TRBD2,14,ASSPAGLAGNYEQY
TRBJ2-1,TRBV5-1,NA,14,ASSVTVGHYGNEQF
TRBJ1-1,TRBV11-2,NA,10,ASSLVAAEAF
TRBJ2-2,TRBV5-4,NA,14,ASTKGSQRNTGELF
TRBJ1-5,TRBV24-1,NA,13,ATSDGTGPDQPQH
TRBJ1-2,TRBV5-6,NA,11,ASSSGQYYGYT
TRBJ1-5,TRBV12-3/TRBV12-4,NA,13,ASRPGAGGNQPQH
TRBJ2-1,TRBV11-2,NA,9,ASSFRQEQF
TRBJ2-1,TRBV12-3/TRBV12-4,NA,13,ASSLSAGTNNEQF
TRBJ1-1,TRBV4-2,NA,14,ASSPEYRVWRTEAF
TRBJ2-3,TRBV18,TRBD2,14,ASSPPSGGLGDTQY
TRBJ1-1,TRBV20-1,NA,10,SAYRGDTEAF
TRBJ2-6,TRBV4-2,NA,16,ASSQERGSGAGANVLT
TRBJ1-1,TRBV2,NA,12,ASSALRQNTEAF
TRBJ1-2,TRBV5-1,TRBD1,13,ASSLSTGTVGGYT
TRBJ2-1,TRBV6-6,NA,11,ATRAGSFDEQF
TRBJ2-1,TRBV20-1,TRBD2,14,SASTPIAGRSNEQF
TRBJ2-3,TRBV7-8,TRBD1,14,ASSLARDRTTDTQY
TRBJ2-3,TRBV20-1,TRBD2,16,SAVQGYGAAGGTDTQY
TRBJ1-1,TRBV2,NA,11,ASSVIENTEAF
TRBJ2-3,TRBV5-1,TRBD2,15,ASSARRGGGSTDTQY